These T cell receptor beta chains were read from a single sample in a study of cytotoxic CD8 clonotypes in ibrutinib-treated CLL. Clones were read by immunoSEQ multiplex PCR, and TCRdb kept only the in-frame ones, dropping some. The sample has 330,000 or so clones, over 55% seen once. This specimen consisted of PBMCs, obtained after 36 months of ibrutinib treatment. Every receptor here comes from a human donor with chronic lymphocytic leukemia. The CDR3 runs from the conserved cysteine through the conserved F or W. The order of the fields is CDR3 length, D gene, J gene, clone size, V gene, CDR3 protein, CDR3 DNA. A D gene is named only where the DNA matches it firmly. Not every row has a clone size; where given, it reads once, few, many or a size class.

CDR3 length: 14; D gene: .; J gene: TRBJ2-3; clone size: .; V gene: TRBV25-1; CDR3 protein: CASRPTSITDTQYF; CDR3 DNA: TGTGCCAGCAGGCCCACTTCCATCACAGATACGCAGTATTTT
CDR3 length: 10; D gene: .; J gene: TRBJ1-2; clone size: few; V gene: TRBV29-1; CDR3 protein: CSVVGDGYTF; CDR3 DNA: TGCAGCGTTGTTGGGGATGGCTACACCTTC
CDR3 length: 16; D gene: TRBD1; J gene: TRBJ2-2; clone size: .; V gene: TRBV14; CDR3 protein: CASSRRTGVYTGELFF; CDR3 DNA: TGTGCCAGCAGCCGGCGGACAGGGGTGTACACCGGGGAGCTGTTTTTT
CDR3 length: 15; D gene: .; J gene: TRBJ2-3; clone size: .; V gene: TRBV18; CDR3 protein: CASSPLFSPPDTQYF; CDR3 DNA: TGTGCCAGCTCACCACTTTTTTCCCCCCCAGATACGCAGTATTTT
CDR3 length: 14; D gene: .; J gene: TRBJ2-7; clone size: .; V gene: TRBV6-1; CDR3 protein: CASSGVRNSYEQYF; CDR3 DNA: TGTGCCAGCAGTGGGGTCCGGAACTCCTACGAGCAGTACTTC
CDR3 length: 16; D gene: .; J gene: TRBJ2-2; clone size: .; V gene: TRBV4-1; CDR3 protein: CASSQVPGAIAGELFF; CDR3 DNA: TGCGCCAGCAGCCAAGTTCCGGGGGCGATAGCCGGGGAGCTGTTTTTT
CDR3 length: 15; D gene: .; J gene: TRBJ1-2; clone size: .; V gene: TRBV6-1; CDR3 protein: CASTPWGRANYGYTF; CDR3 DNA: TGTGCCAGCACCCCCTGGGGCAGAGCAAACTATGGCTACACCTTC
CDR3 length: 20; D gene: TRBD2; J gene: TRBJ2-2; clone size: .; V gene: TRBV19; CDR3 protein: CASSMGLASLAGEGSGELFF; CDR3 DNA: TGTGCCAGTAGTATGGGACTTGCCTCCTTAGCGGGAGAAGGCTCCGGGGAGCTGTTTTTT
CDR3 length: 12; D gene: .; J gene: TRBJ2-1; clone size: .; V gene: TRBV6-5; CDR3 protein: CASSYSGTQQFF; CDR3 DNA: TGTGCCAGCAGTTACTCAGGGACTCAGCAGTTCTTC
CDR3 length: 14; D gene: .; J gene: TRBJ1-4; clone size: .; V gene: TRBV5-1; CDR3 protein: CASSSWQGSEKLFF; CDR3 DNA: TGCGCCAGCAGCTCCTGGCAGGGAAGTGAAAAACTGTTTTTT
CDR3 length: 15; D gene: .; J gene: TRBJ1-2; clone size: .; V gene: TRBV5-1; CDR3 protein: CASSLPAGLNYGYTF; CDR3 DNA: TGCGCCAGCAGCTTACCTGCCGGACTTAACTATGGCTACACCTTC
CDR3 length: 15; D gene: TRBD2; J gene: TRBJ2-3; clone size: .; V gene: TRBV9; CDR3 protein: CASSVGPSGSNTQYF; CDR3 DNA: TGTGCCAGCAGCGTAGGTCCTAGCGGGAGTAATACGCAGTATTTT
CDR3 length: 18; D gene: .; J gene: TRBJ2-5; clone size: .; V gene: TRBV4-1; CDR3 protein: CASSQPPLNFRQRETQYF; CDR3 DNA: TGCGCCAGCAGCCAACCCCCTCTCAATTTTCGACAGCGGGAGACCCAGTACTTC
CDR3 length: 17; D gene: TRBD1; J gene: TRBJ2-6; clone size: .; V gene: TRBV5-1; CDR3 protein: CASSPTFTGAGANVLTF; CDR3 DNA: TGCGCCAGCAGCCCAACCTTCACAGGGGCTGGGGCCAACGTCCTGACTTTC
CDR3 length: 14; D gene: .; J gene: TRBJ2-7; clone size: .; V gene: TRBV5-1; CDR3 protein: CASSLWAPGDEQYF; CDR3 DNA: TGCGCCAGCAGCTTGTGGGCTCCTGGCGACGAGCAGTACTTC
CDR3 length: 12; D gene: .; J gene: TRBJ2-5; clone size: .; V gene: TRBV2; CDR3 protein: CASIAVQETQYF; CDR3 DNA: TGTGCCAGCATTGCAGTACAAGAGACCCAGTACTTC
CDR3 length: 16; D gene: TRBD1; J gene: TRBJ2-1; clone size: .; V gene: TRBV9; CDR3 protein: CASSGQGAMVYNEQFF; CDR3 DNA: TGTGCCAGCAGCGGACAGGGGGCTATGGTTTACAATGAGCAGTTCTTC
CDR3 length: 15; D gene: TRBD2; J gene: TRBJ2-7; clone size: few; V gene: TRBV5-1; CDR3 protein: CASSLGGRASYEQYF; CDR3 DNA: TGCGCCAGCAGCTTGGGTGGGAGGGCCTCCTACGAGCAGTACTTC
CDR3 length: 15; D gene: .; J gene: TRBJ1-2; clone size: few; V gene: TRBV5-1; CDR3 protein: CASSPGQPSGYGWTF; CDR3 DNA: TGCGCCAGCAGCCCCGGACAGCCCTCTGGGTATGGATGGACCTTC
CDR3 length: 13; D gene: .; J gene: TRBJ1-1; clone size: .; V gene: TRBV7-8; CDR3 protein: CASSFGGRTEAFF; CDR3 DNA: TGTGCCAGCAGCTTTGGCGGGAGGACTGAAGCTTTCTTT
CDR3 length: 16; D gene: TRBD2; J gene: TRBJ2-3; clone size: .; V gene: TRBV5-6; CDR3 protein: CASSPTGGEGTDTQYF; CDR3 DNA: TGTGCCAGCAGCCCCACGGGAGGGGAAGGCACAGATACGCAGTATTTT
CDR3 length: 13; D gene: .; J gene: TRBJ1-1; clone size: .; V gene: TRBV18; CDR3 protein: CASSQSWNTEAFF; CDR3 DNA: TGTGCCAGCTCACAATCATGGAACACTGAAGCTTTCTTT
CDR3 length: 13; D gene: .; J gene: TRBJ2-1; clone size: .; V gene: TRBV7-2; CDR3 protein: CASRRLSYNEQFF; CDR3 DNA: TGTGCCAGCAGACGTCTCTCCTACAATGAGCAGTTCTTC
CDR3 length: 14; D gene: .; J gene: TRBJ1-4; clone size: .; V gene: TRBV5-4; CDR3 protein: CASSLPGTNEKLFF; CDR3 DNA: TGTGCCAGCAGCTTACCCGGGACAAACGAAAAACTGTTTTTT
CDR3 length: 13; D gene: .; J gene: TRBJ2-7; clone size: .; V gene: TRBV11-3; CDR3 protein: CASSLAGDGEQYF; CDR3 DNA: TGTGCCAGCAGCTTAGCAGGGGACGGCGAGCAGTACTTC
CDR3 length: 14; D gene: .; J gene: TRBJ2-2; clone size: once; V gene: TRBV27; CDR3 protein: CASRPRATTGELFF; CDR3 DNA: TGTGCCAGCAGACCAAGGGCTACCACCGGGGAGCTGTTTTTT